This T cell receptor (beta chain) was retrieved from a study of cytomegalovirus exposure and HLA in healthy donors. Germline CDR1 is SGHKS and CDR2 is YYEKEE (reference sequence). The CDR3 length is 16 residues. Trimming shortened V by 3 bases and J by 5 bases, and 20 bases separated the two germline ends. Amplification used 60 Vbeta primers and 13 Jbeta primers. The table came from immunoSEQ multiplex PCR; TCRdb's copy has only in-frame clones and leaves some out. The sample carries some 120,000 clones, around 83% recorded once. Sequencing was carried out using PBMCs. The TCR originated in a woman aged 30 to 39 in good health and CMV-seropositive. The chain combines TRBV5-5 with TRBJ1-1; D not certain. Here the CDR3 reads CASSSSPEFVRTEAFF. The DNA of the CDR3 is TGTGCCAGCAGCTCCAGCCCGGAGTTCGTGAGGACTGAAGCTTTCTTT. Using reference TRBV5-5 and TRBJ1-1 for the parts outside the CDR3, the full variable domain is DAGVTQSPTHLIKTRGQQVTLRCSPISGHKSVSWYQQVLGQGPQFIFQYYEKEERGRGNFPDRFSARQFPNYSSELNVNALLLGDSALYLCASSSSPEFVRTEAFFGQGTRLTVV.